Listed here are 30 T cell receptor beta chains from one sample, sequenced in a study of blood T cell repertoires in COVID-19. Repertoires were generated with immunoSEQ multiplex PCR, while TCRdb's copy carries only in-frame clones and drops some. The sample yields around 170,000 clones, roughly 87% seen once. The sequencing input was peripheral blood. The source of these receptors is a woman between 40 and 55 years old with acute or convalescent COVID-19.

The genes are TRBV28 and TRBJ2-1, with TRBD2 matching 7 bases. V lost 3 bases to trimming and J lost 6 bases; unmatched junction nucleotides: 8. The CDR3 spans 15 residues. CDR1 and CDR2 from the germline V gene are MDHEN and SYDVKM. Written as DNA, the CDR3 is TGTGCCAGCAGTTTTGAGACTAGCTTTTCCAATGAGCAGTTCTTC. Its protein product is CASSFETSFSNEQFF.

In DNA form, the CDR3 reads TGTGCCAGCAGTTTAGGGGGACAGGGGCTCCGTGAAAAACTGTTTTTT. The encoded protein is CASSLGGQGLREKLFF. J is TRBJ1-4 and V is TRBV28; TRBD1 aligns across 10 bases. The germline V gene encodes CDR1 MDHEN and CDR2 SYDVKM. This CDR3 contains 16 residues. V lost 2 bases and J lost 7; bases outside the gene matches: 7.

The CDR3 nucleotides read TGTGCCAGCAGCGAGAACATAGCGGGGGGCCCATCCTACAATGAGCAGTTCTTC. This translates into CASSENIAGGPSYNEQFF. The chain carries TRBV9 and TRBJ2-1, with 10 bases matching TRBD2. The germline V gene has CDR1 SGDLS and CDR2 YYNGEE. This CDR3 is 18 amino acids long. Germline trimming cut 3 bases from V and 1 base from J; bases unmatched to any gene: 10.

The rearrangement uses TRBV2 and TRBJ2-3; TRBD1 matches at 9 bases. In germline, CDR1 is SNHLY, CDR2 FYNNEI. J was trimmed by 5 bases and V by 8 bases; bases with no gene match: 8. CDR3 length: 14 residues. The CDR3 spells CASDRRQGGDTQYF. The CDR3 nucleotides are TGTGCCAGCGACCGAAGACAGGGGGGAGATACGCAGTATTTT.

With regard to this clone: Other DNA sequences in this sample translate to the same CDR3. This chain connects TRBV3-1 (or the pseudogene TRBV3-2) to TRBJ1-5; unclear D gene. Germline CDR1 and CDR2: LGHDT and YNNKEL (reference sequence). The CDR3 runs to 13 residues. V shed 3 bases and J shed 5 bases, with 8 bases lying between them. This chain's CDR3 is CASSQDRDQPQHF. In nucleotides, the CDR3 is TGTGCCAGCAGCCAGGATCGGGATCAGCCCCAGCATTTT.

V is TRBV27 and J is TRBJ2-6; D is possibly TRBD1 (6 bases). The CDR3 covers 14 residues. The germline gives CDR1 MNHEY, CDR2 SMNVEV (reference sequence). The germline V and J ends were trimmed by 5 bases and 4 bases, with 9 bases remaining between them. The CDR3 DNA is TGTGCCAGCAGTACAGGGTTGGGGGCCAACGTCCTGACTTTC. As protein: CASSTGLGANVLTF.

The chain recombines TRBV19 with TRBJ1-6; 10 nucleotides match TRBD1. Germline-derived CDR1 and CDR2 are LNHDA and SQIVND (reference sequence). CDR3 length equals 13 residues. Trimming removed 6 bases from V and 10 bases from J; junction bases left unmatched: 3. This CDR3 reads CASSGTGESPLHF. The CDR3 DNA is TGTGCCAGTAGCGGGACAGGGGAATCACCCCTCCACTTT.

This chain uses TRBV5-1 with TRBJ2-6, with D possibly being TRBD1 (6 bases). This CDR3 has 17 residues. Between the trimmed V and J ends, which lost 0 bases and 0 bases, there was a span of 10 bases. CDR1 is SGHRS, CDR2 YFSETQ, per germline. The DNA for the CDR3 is TGCGCCAGCAGCTTGGCGGACAGCGGCTCTGGGGCCAACGTCCTGACTTTC. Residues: CASSLADSGSGANVLTF.

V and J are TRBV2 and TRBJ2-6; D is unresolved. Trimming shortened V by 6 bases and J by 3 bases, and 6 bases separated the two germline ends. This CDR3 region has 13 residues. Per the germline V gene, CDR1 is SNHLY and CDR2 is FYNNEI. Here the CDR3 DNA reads TGTGCCAGCAGCAGGCTTGGGGCCAACGTCCTGACTTTC. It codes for CASSRLGANVLTF.

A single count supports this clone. The CDR3 sequence: CASSFAGSYSYNEQFF. CDR3 nucleotides: TGTGCCAGCAGTTTCGCGGGGAGTTACTCCTACAATGAGCAGTTCTTC. V usage is TRBV6-5 and J usage is TRBJ2-1, with D perhaps TRBD2 (6 bases). Per the germline V gene, CDR1 is MNHEY and CDR2 is SVGAGI. This CDR3 is built from 16 residues. Trimming cost V 4 bases and J 0 bases, with 13 bases left between them.

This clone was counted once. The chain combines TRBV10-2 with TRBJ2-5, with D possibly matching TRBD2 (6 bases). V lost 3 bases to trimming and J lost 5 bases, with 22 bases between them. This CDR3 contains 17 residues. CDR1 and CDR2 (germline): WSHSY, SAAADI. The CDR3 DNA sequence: TGCGCCAGCAGTGAAGGGAGACTCGGCGGGACCGGGGAGACCCAGTACTTC. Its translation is CASSEGRLGGTGETQYF.

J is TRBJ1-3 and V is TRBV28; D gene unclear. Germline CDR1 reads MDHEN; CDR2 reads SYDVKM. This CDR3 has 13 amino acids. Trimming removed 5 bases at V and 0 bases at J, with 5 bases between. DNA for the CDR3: TGTGCCAGCAGTGGGAGCTCTGGAAACACCATATATTTT. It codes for CASSGSSGNTIYF.

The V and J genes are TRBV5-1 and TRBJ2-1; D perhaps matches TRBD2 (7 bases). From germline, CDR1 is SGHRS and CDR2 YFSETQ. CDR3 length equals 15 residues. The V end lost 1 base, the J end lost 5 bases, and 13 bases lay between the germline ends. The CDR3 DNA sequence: TGCGCCAGCAGCTTGAACCGGGGGGACAACAATGAGCAGTTCTTC. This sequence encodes CASSLNRGDNNEQFF.

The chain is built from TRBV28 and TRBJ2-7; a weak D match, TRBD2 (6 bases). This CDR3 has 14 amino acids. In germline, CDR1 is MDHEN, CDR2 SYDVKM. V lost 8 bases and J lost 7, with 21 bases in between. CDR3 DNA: TGTGCCAGCGCCCCCCCTGGTCGCAGCGGGGAGCAGTACTTC. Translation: CASAPPGRSGEQYF.

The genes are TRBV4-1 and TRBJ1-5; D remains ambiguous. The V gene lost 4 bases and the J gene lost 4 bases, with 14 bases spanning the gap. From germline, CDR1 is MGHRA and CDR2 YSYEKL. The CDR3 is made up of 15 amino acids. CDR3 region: CASSLATGSNQPQHF. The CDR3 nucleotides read TGCGCCAGCAGCCTAGCGACGGGATCGAATCAGCCCCAGCATTTT.

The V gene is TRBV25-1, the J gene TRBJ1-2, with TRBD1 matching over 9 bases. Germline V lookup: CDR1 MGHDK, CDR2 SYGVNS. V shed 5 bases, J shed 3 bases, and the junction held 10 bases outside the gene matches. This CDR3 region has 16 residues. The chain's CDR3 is CASSRMGTGQHYGYTF. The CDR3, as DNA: TGTGCCAGCAGTAGGATGGGGACAGGGCAGCACTATGGCTACACCTTC.

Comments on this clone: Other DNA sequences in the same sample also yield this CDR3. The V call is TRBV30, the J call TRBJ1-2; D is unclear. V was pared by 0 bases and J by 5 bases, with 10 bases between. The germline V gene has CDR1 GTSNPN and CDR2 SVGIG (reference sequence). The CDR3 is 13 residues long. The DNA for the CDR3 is TGTGCCTGGAGTGTCCGTGGAGGTTATGGCTACACCTTC. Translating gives CAWSVRGGYGYTF.

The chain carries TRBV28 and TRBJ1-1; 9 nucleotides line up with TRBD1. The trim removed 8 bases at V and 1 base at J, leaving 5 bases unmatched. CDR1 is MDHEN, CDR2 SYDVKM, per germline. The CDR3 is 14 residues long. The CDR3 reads CASETGGTNTEAFF. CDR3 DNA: TGTGCCAGCGAAACAGGGGGCACGAACACTGAAGCTTTCTTT.

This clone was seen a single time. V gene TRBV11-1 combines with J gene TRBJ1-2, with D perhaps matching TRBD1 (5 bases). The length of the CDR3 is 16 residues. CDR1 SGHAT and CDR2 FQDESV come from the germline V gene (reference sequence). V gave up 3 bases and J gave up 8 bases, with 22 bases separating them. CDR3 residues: CASSFRPGHDAGGYTF. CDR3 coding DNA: TGTGCCAGCAGCTTCAGACCTGGACACGATGCCGGAGGCTACACCTTC.

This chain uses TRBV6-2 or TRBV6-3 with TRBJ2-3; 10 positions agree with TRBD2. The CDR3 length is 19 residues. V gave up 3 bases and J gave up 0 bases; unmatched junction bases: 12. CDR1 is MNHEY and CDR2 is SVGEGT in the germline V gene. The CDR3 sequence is CASSYSRLAGVGSTDTQYF. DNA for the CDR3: TGTGCCAGCAGTTATTCCCGTCTAGCGGGAGTTGGAAGCACAGATACGCAGTATTTT.

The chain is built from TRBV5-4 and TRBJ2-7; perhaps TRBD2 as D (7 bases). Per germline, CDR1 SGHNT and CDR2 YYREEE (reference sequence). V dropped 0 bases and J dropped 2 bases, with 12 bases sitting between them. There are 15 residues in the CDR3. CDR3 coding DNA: TGTGCCAGCAGCTTGGCGGGGGGCGGTCCCTACGAGCAGTACTTC. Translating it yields CASSLAGGGPYEQYF.

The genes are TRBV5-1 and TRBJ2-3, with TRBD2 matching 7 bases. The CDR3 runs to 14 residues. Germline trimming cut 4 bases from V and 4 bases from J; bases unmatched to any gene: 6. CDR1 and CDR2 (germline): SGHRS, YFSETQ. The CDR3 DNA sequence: TGCGCCAGCAGCCTTCGACTAGCCCCAGATACGCAGTATTTT. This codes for CASSLRLAPDTQYF.

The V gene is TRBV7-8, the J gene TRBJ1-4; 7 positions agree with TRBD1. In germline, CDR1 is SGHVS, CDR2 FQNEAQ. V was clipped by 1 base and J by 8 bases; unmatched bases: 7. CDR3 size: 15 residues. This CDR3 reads CASSLEEQGTEKLFF. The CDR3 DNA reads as TGTGCCAGCAGCTTAGAGGAACAGGGGACGGAAAAACTGTTTTTT.

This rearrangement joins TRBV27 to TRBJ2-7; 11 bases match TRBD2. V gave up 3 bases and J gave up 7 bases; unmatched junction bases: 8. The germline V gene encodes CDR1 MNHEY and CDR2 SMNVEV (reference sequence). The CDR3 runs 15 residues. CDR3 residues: CASSFPLAGAREQYF. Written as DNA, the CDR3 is TGTGCCAGCAGTTTCCCACTAGCGGGAGCGAGGGAGCAGTACTTC.

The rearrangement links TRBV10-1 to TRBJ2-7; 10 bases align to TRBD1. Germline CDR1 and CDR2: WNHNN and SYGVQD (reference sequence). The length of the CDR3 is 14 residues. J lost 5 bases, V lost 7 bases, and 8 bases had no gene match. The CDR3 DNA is TGCGCCAGCAATGGGGACAGGGGTGGCGACGAGCAGTACTTC. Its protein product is CASNGDRGGDEQYF.

CDR3 DNA: TGCGCCAGCAGCTCCACAGTGGATGGCTACACCTTC. This codes for CASSSTVDGYTF. The chain links TRBV5-1 to TRBJ1-2; no clear D. Per germline, CDR1 SGHRS and CDR2 YFSETQ. V was shortened by 3 bases and J by 6 bases, with 9 bases between the two germline ends. The CDR3 runs to 12 residues. The full variable domain, rest sourced from reference TRBV5-1 and TRBJ1-2, is KAGVTQTPRYLIKTRGQQVTLSCSPISGHRSVSWYQQTPGQGLQFLFEYFSETQRNKGNFPGRFSGRQFSNSRSEMNVSTLELGDSALYLCASSSTVDGYTFGSGTRLTVV.

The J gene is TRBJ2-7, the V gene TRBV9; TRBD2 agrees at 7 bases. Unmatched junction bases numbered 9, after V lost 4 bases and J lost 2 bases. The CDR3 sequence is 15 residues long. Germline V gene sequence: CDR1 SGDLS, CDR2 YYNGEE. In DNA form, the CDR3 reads TGTGCCAGCAGCCCCGTGGGAGGGTCTCCCTACGAGCAGTACTTC. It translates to CASSPVGGSPYEQYF.

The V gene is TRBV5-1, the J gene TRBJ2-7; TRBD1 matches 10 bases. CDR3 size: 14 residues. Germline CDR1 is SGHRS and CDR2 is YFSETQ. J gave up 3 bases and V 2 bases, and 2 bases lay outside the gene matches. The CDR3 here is CASSLGTGVYEQYF. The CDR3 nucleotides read TGCGCCAGCAGCTTAGGGACAGGGGTCTACGAGCAGTACTTC.

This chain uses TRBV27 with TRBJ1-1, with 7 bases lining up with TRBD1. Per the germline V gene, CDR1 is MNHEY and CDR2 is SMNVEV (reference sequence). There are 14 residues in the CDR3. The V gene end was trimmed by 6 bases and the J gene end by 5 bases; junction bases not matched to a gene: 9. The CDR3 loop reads CASSRGQPATEAFF. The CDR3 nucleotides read TGTGCCAGCAGCCGGGGACAGCCGGCAACTGAAGCTTTCTTT.

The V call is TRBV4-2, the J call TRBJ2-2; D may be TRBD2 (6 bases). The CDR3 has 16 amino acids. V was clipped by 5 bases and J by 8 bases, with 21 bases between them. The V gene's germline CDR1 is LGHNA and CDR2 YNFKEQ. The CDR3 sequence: CASSTRGGTKKGELFF. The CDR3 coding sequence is TGTGCCAGCAGCACACGCGGAGGGACGAAGAAAGGGGAGCTGTTTTTT.